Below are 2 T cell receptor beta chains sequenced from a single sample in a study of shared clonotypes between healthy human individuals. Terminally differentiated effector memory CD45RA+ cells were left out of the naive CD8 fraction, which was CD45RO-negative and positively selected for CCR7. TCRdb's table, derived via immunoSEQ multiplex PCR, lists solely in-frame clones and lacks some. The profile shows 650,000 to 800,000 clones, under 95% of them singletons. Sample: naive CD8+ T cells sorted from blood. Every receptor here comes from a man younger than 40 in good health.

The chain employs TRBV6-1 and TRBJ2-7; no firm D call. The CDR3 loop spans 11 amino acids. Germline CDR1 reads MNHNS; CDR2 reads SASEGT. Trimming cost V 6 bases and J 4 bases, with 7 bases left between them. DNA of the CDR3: TGTGCCAGCAGAGTGGCGTACGAGCAGTACTTC. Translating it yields CASRVAYEQYF.

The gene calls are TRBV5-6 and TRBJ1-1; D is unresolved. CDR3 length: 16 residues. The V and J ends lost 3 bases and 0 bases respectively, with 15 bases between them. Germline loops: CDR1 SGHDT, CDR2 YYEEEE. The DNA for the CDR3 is TGTGCCAGCAGCTATATCAGGAGGGAAGTGAACACTGAAGCTTTCTTT. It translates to CASSYIRREVNTEAFF.